Included here is one TCR beta chain sequence, with context. The antigen is unknown. These data are taken from a study of radiotherapy plus CTLA-4 blockade in lung cancer. Turning to the study itself: Objective responses were seen in about a sixth of patients, disease control in over 25%. Study results and caveats: Increased serum interferon-beta after radiation also reportedly predicted response strongly. Once radiotherapy plus ipilimumab had been given, TCR clones derived from tumor expanded in blood.

V was cut by 5 bases and J by 2 bases, with 10 bases left in between. Per germline, CDR1 MDHEN and CDR2 SYDVKM. The CDR3 sequence is 14 residues long. Data came from immunoSEQ multiplex PCR; TCRdb stores just in-frame clones and leaves some out. The sample holds 70,000 to 90,000 clones; under 85% are singletons and the top ten take approximately 0.8%. The starting material was peripheral blood, obtained from a patient treated with radiotherapy plus ipilimumab. The origin of this receptor is a human donor with non-small cell lung cancer who had stable disease on radiotherapy plus ipilimumab. The V gene is TRBV28, the J gene TRBJ1-3; D is possibly TRBD1 (5 bases). This chain's CDR3 is CASSPGLTGNTIYF. CDR3 DNA: TGTGCCAGCAGTCCGGGACTAACTGGAAACACCATATATTTT. Full variable domain (missing parts from reference TRBV28 and TRBJ1-3): DVKVTQSSRYLVKRTGEKVFLECVQDMDHENMFWYRQDPGLGLRLIYFSYDVKMKEKGDIPEGYSVSREKKERFSLILESASTNQTSMYLCASSPGLTGNTIYFGEGSWLTVV.